These T cell receptor beta chains were read from a single sample in a study of immune evolution from preneoplasia to lung adenocarcinoma. Sequencing was performed with immunoSEQ multiplex PCR; in TCRdb, only in-frame clones are kept and a portion is missing. The profile covers roughly 3,000 clones, with approximately 90% appearing a single time and around 3.1% taken by the ten largest. The sample taken for sequencing was FFPE adjacent normal lung tissue. Receptors were obtained from an older person with lung adenocarcinoma. The CDR3 runs from the conserved cysteine through the conserved F or W. A D gene is named only where the DNA matches it firmly.

d_gene: TRBD2
j_gene: TRBJ2-1
v_gene: TRBV5-1
CDR3aa: CASSPSGVSYNEQFF

d_gene: TRBD1
j_gene: TRBJ1-4
v_gene: TRBV30
CDR3aa: CAWSGQGDNEKLFF

d_gene: NA
j_gene: TRBJ2-1
v_gene: TRBV2
CDR3aa: CASSETQIHEQFF

d_gene: TRBD2
j_gene: TRBJ2-1
v_gene: TRBV7-9
CDR3aa: CASSDAGGGRNEQFF

d_gene: NA
j_gene: TRBJ1-1
v_gene: TRBV6-4
CDR3aa: CASSLDQQTEAFF

d_gene: NA
j_gene: TRBJ1-5
v_gene: TRBV6-4
CDR3aa: CASSSRDSNQPQHF

d_gene: TRBD2
j_gene: TRBJ2-1
v_gene: TRBV4-1
CDR3aa: CASSQDEREDPRFF

d_gene: NA
j_gene: TRBJ2-1
v_gene: TRBV27
CDR3aa: CASSLSRGNYNEQFF

d_gene: TRBD1
j_gene: TRBJ1-1
v_gene: TRBV7-9
CDR3aa: CASSPFWQGDRNTEAFF

d_gene: NA
j_gene: TRBJ1-5
v_gene: TRBV28
CDR3aa: CASSWPAWAGKDQPQHF

d_gene: TRBD1
j_gene: TRBJ2-1
v_gene: TRBV6-1
CDR3aa: CASSFEDRVGNEQFF